Described below is a single T cell receptor (beta chain) sequence and its context. In this sample, this clone turned up once. Its antigen remains unidentified. Base quality data are lacking; no much larger clone is found one base away. The CDR3 regions of human TCRbeta chains were analyzed by immunosequencing. Per the authors' processing: Repertoire TCRs were checked for matches against a reference library of SARS-CoV-2-specific TCRs that had been generated using the MIRA antigen-specificity platform. Breadth was defined as the fraction of unique TCRs that were SARS-CoV-2-associated, and depth was defined as the fraction of total T cells that were SARS-CoV-2-associated. Each spike-specific TCR was assigned to its reactive spike region and to a CD4 or CD8 class using the MIRA data. Log10-transformed breadth and depth values were compared by one-way ANOVA with Sidak's multiple comparisons tests. Drawn from immuneACCESS, this table holds only the in-frame rearrangements with V and J called that TCRdb kept. Clones are partly lost; checked studies trace under half to an unresolved V gene and leave the rest unexplained. That table furnishes V, J and clone size, whereas the DNA furnished D and trimming. This sample is represented by around 160,000 clones; 85% to 95% of them were singletons. Of the sample, about 0.6% falls within the top ten clones.

The data derive from a study of T cell responses to AZD1222 COVID-19 vaccine (dated by TCRdb to the early 2020s). Context from the whole study: AZD1222 recipients given second doses at about 4 weeks or at about 12 weeks were pooled, since spike-specific TCR depth and breadth were not found to differ between the two schedules. TCR sequencing was performed for some 250 trial participants, of whom approximately 200 were given two doses of AZD1222 and around 26 were given two doses of MenACWY control vaccine. Trial participants were enrolled into age subgroups of 18-55, 56-69 and 70-plus years, which contained approximately 150, 30 and 60 TCR-sequenced participants, respectively. What the authors observed across the whole study: CD4 TCRs associated with the vaccine covered the entire spike protein, and the dominant responses were in regions 160-218 and 743-854. Reportedly, close to half of the unique spike-specific TCRs recognized epitopes lying outside the regions that are mutated in the B.1.351 and B.1.1.7 variants. Participants were mostly white British, with more females than males. The authors suggested clonal diversity may have been underestimated. A significant rise in spike-specific TCR breadth and depth was observed after two AZD1222 doses relative to day 0 and relative to MenACWY recipients. Only a handful of AZD1222 recipients were SARS-CoV-2 seropositive at baseline, limiting conclusions about previously exposed vaccinees. In the small 56-69-year group, the increase in depth fell short of significance, most likely because of low power. Because no samples from the day 14 peak response were available, repertoires could be characterized only after the peak T cell response.

The CDR3, from cysteine to phenylalanine, totals 12 residues. The sequence is cut down to CDR3 DNA, 36 bases in frame from base 1. V is shortened by 2 bases, J by 8 bases, and the region joining them spans 9 bases. Taken from the germline V gene, the CDR1 and CDR2 loops are SGHAT and FQNNGV. The time point label, as the study defines it: baseline before first vaccination. Samples from vaccinated people were obtained from the UK trials COV001 and COV002, which included a single-blind randomized controlled phase 2/3 trial of AZD1222 (ChAdOx1 nCoV-19) in healthy adults. Trial participant PBMC samples were collected at day 0 and day 28 after the second dose for TCRbeta chain sequencing.

The source was peripheral blood, collected on day 0 of AZD1222 vaccination. This receptor was obtained from an adult in good health. This sequence uses TRBV11-2 and TRBJ1-1; the D gene identity is not certain. In nucleotide form, the sequence is TGTGCCAGCAGCTTAAAGTTGGGGGAAGCTTTCTTT. Its translation is CASSLKLGEAFF.